This entry lists 8 T cell receptor beta chains sequenced from one sample in a study of cytomegalovirus exposure and HLA in healthy donors. PCR used 60 Vbeta primers and 13 Jbeta primers. This table comes from immunoSEQ multiplex PCR, and its TCRdb copy is limited to in-frame clones, with some not included. The data show about 170,000 clones, approximately 76% seen once. The material sequenced was PBMCs. These TCRs come from a female donor in good health and CMV-seronegative.

This chain uses TRBV25-1 with TRBJ2-1; the D gene is possibly TRBD2 (6 bases). Trimming removed 5 bases from V and 12 bases from J, with 17 bases in between. CDR1 and CDR2 (germline): MGHDK, SYGVNS. The CDR3 runs 13 residues. The CDR3, as DNA: TGTGCCAGCAGTTATCCGAGGGACTCCGGGCAGTTCTTC. Its translation is CASSYPRDSGQFF.

This clone was observed a few times. The chain couples TRBV9 to TRBJ2-1; 8 bases line up with TRBD2. V gave up 7 bases and J gave up 2 bases; unmatched junction bases: 2. The length of the CDR3 is 13 residues. Looked up from germline, CDR1 is SGDLS and CDR2 is YYNGEE. CDR3 in amino acids: CASATSAYNEQFF. For the CDR3, the DNA is TGTGCCAGCGCGACTAGCGCCTACAATGAGCAGTTCTTC.

This chain joins TRBV30 and TRBJ1-1; D ambiguous. The CDR3 runs 12 residues. Trimming took off 2 bases at V and 9 bases at J, with 13 bases between the two ends. Germline CDR1 GTSNPN, CDR2 SVGIG (reference sequence). The CDR3 sequence: CAWSNSDDKAFF. CDR3 nucleotide sequence: TGTGCCTGGAGTAACAGTGACGACAAAGCTTTCTTT.

V gene TRBV12-5 combines with J gene TRBJ2-1; D gene uncertain. Germline CDR1 and CDR2: LGHNT and FRNRAP. CDR3 length: 15 amino acids. Trimming removed 1 base at V and 0 bases at J, with 7 bases between. CDR3 sequence (DNA): TGTGCTAGTGGTTTGGGGGCCCCCTCCTACAATGAGCAGTTCTTC. It specifies CASGLGAPSYNEQFF.

This chain joins TRBV25-1 and TRBJ2-3, with 11 bases matching TRBD2. After removal of 3 bases from V and 0 bases from J, the junction contained 8 bases not matched to a gene. CDR1 is MGHDK and CDR2 is SYGVNS in the germline V gene. CDR3 length: 18 amino acids. CDR3 sequence: CASSDARLAGPSTDTQYF. CDR3 in DNA: TGTGCCAGCAGTGACGCCCGACTAGCGGGGCCCAGCACAGATACGCAGTATTTT.

This chain links TRBV6-5 with TRBJ1-1, with D possibly TRBD1 on 6 matching bases. V was pared by 4 bases and J by 1 base, with 16 bases between. Germline V gives CDR1 MNHEY, CDR2 SVGAGI. This CDR3 is built from 16 residues. CDR3 DNA sequence: TGTGCCAGCAGTTCAACTAGACAGGTTCCGAACACTGAAGCTTTCTTT. The encoded protein is CASSSTRQVPNTEAFF.

The J gene is TRBJ2-7, the V gene TRBV27; TRBD2 might be the D (5 bases). The CDR3 is 14 amino acids. Looked up from germline, CDR1 is MNHEY and CDR2 is SMNVEV (reference sequence). V lost 6 bases to trimming and J lost 7 bases, with 19 bases between them. The chain's CDR3 is CASSIISNSGEQYF. CDR3 nucleotides: TGTGCCAGCAGCATCATCAGCAACTCGGGGGAGCAGTACTTC.

The V and J genes are TRBV29-1 and TRBJ2-1; 13 nucleotides line up with TRBD2. CDR1 and CDR2 (germline): SQVTM, ANQGSEA. This CDR3 region has 14 residues. V shed 7 bases, J shed 7 bases, and the junction held 7 bases outside the gene matches. The CDR3 region is CSASTSGGANEQFF. The CDR3 DNA is TGCAGCGCTTCAACTAGCGGGGGGGCAAATGAGCAGTTCTTC.